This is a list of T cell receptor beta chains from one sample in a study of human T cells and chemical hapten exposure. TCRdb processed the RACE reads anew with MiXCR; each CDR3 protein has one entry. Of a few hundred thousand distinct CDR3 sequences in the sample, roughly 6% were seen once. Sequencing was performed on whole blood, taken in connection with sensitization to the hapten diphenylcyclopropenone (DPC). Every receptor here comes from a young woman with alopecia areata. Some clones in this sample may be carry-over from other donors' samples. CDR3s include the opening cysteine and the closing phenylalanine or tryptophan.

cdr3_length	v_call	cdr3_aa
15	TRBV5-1	CASSLLAGGQDTQYF
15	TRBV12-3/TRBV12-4	CASSGGPTAAYEQYF
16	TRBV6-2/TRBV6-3	CASSYSMMTANYGYTF
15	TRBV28	CASSFTQGSNQPQHF
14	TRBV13	CASSSDRVTGELFF
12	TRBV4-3	CASSQGYGELFF
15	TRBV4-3	CASSQFSVGGNEQFF
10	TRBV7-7	CASGGPELFF
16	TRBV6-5	CASSDLDRNLNTEAFF
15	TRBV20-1	CSVRSWTSGQETQYF
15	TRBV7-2	CASSLVVLGATEAFF
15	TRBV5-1	CASSQTPILEETQYF
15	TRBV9	CASSKQGSGANVLSF
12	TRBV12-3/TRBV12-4	CASSSATYEQYF
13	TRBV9	CASRGTANTEAFF
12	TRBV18	CASSPSEPVQYF
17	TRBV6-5	CASSYGKTSGGTDTQYF
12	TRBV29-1	CSVGPGNTEAFF
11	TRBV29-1	CSVETRGEQFF
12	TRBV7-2	CASSLTGDEQFF
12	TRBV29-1	CSVDHGGTEAFF
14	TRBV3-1	CASSTSGGTYEQYF